The clone carrying this T cell receptor (beta chain) has only a few counts. This specimen belongs to a study of CD8 T cells in Susac syndrome. CDR1 and CDR2 (germline): SGHNT, YYREEE (reference sequence). The CDR3 is 13 residues long. Unmatched junction bases numbered 1, after V lost 3 bases and J lost 3 bases. The sequenced target, TCR beta, came from blood CD8+ and CD4+ T cells. With random hexamers, reverse transcription was performed on about 0.5 to 1 ug of RNA. A multiplex approach, immunoSEQ multiplex PCR, amplified TCR beta CDR3 across 54 Vbeta and 13 Jbeta. TCRdb reprocessed the immunoSEQ multiplex PCR reads via MiXCR and lists one record per CDR3 protein. Of 250,000 to 300,000 distinct CDR3 sequences in the sample, approximately 89% are singletons; the top ten hold approximately 0.18%.

The chain has TRBV5-4 and TRBJ2-7; 9 bases fit TRBD1. Sequenced input: CD8+ T cells from PBMCs. This TCR came from a human donor with multiple sclerosis. CDR3 bases: TGTGCCAGCAGCTGGGGACAGGGCTACGAGCAGTACTTC. Amino acids: CASSWGQGYEQYF.